These 10 T cell receptor beta chains originate from one sample sequenced in a study of cytotoxic CD8 clonotypes in ibrutinib-treated CLL. Sequencing was performed with immunoSEQ multiplex PCR; in TCRdb, only in-frame clones are kept and a portion is missing. Among about 68,000 clones listed, about 64% were seen once. The material sequenced was PBMCs, taken after 12 months of ibrutinib treatment. These receptors all come from a human donor with chronic lymphocytic leukemia.

On this clone itself: An end of the junction differs from the germline gene, which may be a read error. The CDR3 loop reads CASTTGAGTETFF. The CDR3 coding sequence is TGTGCCAGCACTACAGGGGCCGGCACTGAAACTTTCTTT. The chain uses TRBV6-5 and TRBJ1-1, with TRBD1 matching 7 bases. Germline-derived CDR1 and CDR2 are MNHEY and SVGAGI. The CDR3 has 13 residues.

This clone was seen a handful of times. The V gene is TRBV5-4, the J gene TRBJ1-1, with TRBD1 as a possible D gene (6 bases). The CDR3 spans 15 residues. The V and J ends lost 3 bases and 2 bases respectively, with 14 bases between them. Germline CDR1 SGHNT, CDR2 YYREEE (reference sequence). CDR3 loop: CASSSPGQLNTEAFF. CDR3 coding DNA: TGTGCCAGCAGCTCTCCTGGACAGCTTAACACTGAAGCTTTCTTT.

This chain connects TRBV19 to TRBJ1-6, with D tentatively TRBD1 (5 bases). V lost 4 bases and J 5 bases, leaving 12 bases between the germline ends. There are 15 residues in the CDR3. Germline CDR1 LNHDA, CDR2 SQIVND (reference sequence). The CDR3 DNA reads as TGTGCCAGTAGTAGGGGGGAACTTGATAATTCACCCCTCCACTTT. Its protein product is CASSRGELDNSPLHF. Full variable domain (missing parts from reference TRBV19 and TRBJ1-6): DGGITQSPKYLFRKEGQNVTLSCEQNLNHDAMYWYRQDPGQGLRLIYYSQIVNDFQKGDIAEGYSVSREKKESFPLTVTSAQKNPTAFYLCASSRGELDNSPLHFGNGTRLTVT.

This clone was detected only once. The J gene is TRBJ1-5, the V gene TRBV7-9; D is uncertain. This CDR3 is 13 amino acids long. Trimming stripped 1 base from V and 5 bases from J, with 6 bases between. Germline V gives CDR1 SEHNR, CDR2 FQNEAQ (reference sequence). CDR3: CASSLETDQPQHF. The CDR3 DNA reads as TGTGCCAGCAGCTTAGAGACGGATCAGCCCCAGCATTTT.

The V call is TRBV19, the J call TRBJ2-5; D gene uncertain. This CDR3 spans 12 amino acids. V dropped 4 bases and J dropped 7 bases, with 10 bases sitting between them. Germline CDR1 reads LNHDA; CDR2 reads SQIVND (reference sequence). CDR3 DNA: TGTGCCAGTAGTAACCCCCTCCGGACCCAGTACTTC. It codes for CASSNPLRTQYF. The complete variable domain, with remaining parts taken from reference TRBV19 and TRBJ2-5, reads DGGITQSPKYLFRKEGQNVTLSCEQNLNHDAMYWYRQDPGQGLRLIYYSQIVNDFQKGDIAEGYSVSREKKESFPLTVTSAQKNPTAFYLCASSNPLRTQYFGPGTRLLVL.

The chain links TRBV18 to TRBJ2-2, with a possible D match to TRBD2 (6 bases). V was clipped by 3 bases and J by 6 bases, with 11 bases between them. The CDR3 extends over 14 amino acids. In germline, CDR1 is KGHSH, CDR2 LQKENI. Here the CDR3 DNA reads TGTGCCAGCTCACCGCTTCGGGAGCCCGGGGAGCTGTTTTTT. This sequence encodes CASSPLREPGELFF.

The CDR3 DNA is TGTGCCAGCAGTGAATTGGGGGGCTTTACCTACGAGCAGTACTTC. It translates to CASSELGGFTYEQYF. The V and J genes are TRBV6-1 and TRBJ2-7; either TRBD1 or TRBD2 may fit D (6 bases each). The ends were cut back, 2 bases at V and 2 bases at J, with 13 bases in the middle. Germline lookup yields CDR1 MNHNS and CDR2 SASEGT. The CDR3 consists of 15 residues.

The chain carries TRBV6-5 and TRBJ2-1, with a tentative D call TRBD1 (5 bases). Trimming cost V 1 base and J 7 bases, with 17 bases left between them. CDR1 is MNHEY and CDR2 is SVGAGI in the germline V gene. The CDR3 contains 16 residues. CDR3 in DNA: TGTGCCAGCAGTTACTGGGTGGGGCAGGGAAATAATGAGCAGTTCTTC. As protein: CASSYWVGQGNNEQFF.

This clone was seen only once. The chain combines TRBV6-5 with TRBJ1-6; 10 positions match TRBD1. Germline V gene data show CDR1 as MNHEY and CDR2 as SVGAGI. The CDR3 is 15 amino acids. Trimming removed 5 bases from V and 8 bases from J; junction bases left unmatched: 6. Here the CDR3 reads CASSIRQGAHSPLHF. The CDR3 nucleotides are TGTGCCAGCAGTATACGACAGGGGGCTCATTCACCCCTCCACTTT.

Concerning this clone: At one of its ends the junction is not consistent with the germline gene, which may arise from a read error. Other DNA sequences from this sample encode an identical CDR3 as well. The chain couples TRBV5-6 to TRBJ2-5; a possible D gene is TRBD2 (5 bases). The CDR3 covers 15 residues. Germline-derived CDR1 and CDR2 are SGHDT and YYEEEE. CDR3 nucleotides: TGTGCCAGCAGCTTGTCCGGGGTCGGGCAAGAGACCCAATACTTC. It encodes CASSLSGVGQETQYF.